Listed here are 10 T cell receptor beta chains from one sample, sequenced in a study of blood T cell repertoires in COVID-19. Generated by immunoSEQ multiplex PCR, the TCRdb table keeps only in-frame clones and is missing some. The table has 160,000 or so clones, 83% seen once; the top ten hold approximately 1.5%. The specimen sequenced was peripheral blood. The receptor source for this set is a human donor in a cohort sampled during active COVID-19.

The V gene is TRBV6-4, the J gene TRBJ1-6, with 7 positions matching TRBD1. The germline V gene has CDR1 MRHNA and CDR2 SNTAGT. The CDR3 has 18 residues. J gave up 9 bases and V 0 bases, and 14 bases lay outside the gene matches. CDR3 amino acids: CASSDSHTGQAEGSPLHF. CDR3 bases: TGTGCCAGCAGTGACTCCCACACAGGACAGGCCGAGGGTTCACCCCTCCACTTT.

V and J are TRBV25-1 and TRBJ1-2; D is unclear. The CDR3 runs 14 residues. Trimming took off 2 bases at V and 4 bases at J, with 11 bases between the two ends. CDR1 and CDR2 from the germline V gene are MGHDK and SYGVNS. CDR3 residues: CASSEEGFGYGYTF. The CDR3 DNA follows: TGTGCCAGCAGTGAAGAGGGATTTGGCTATGGCTACACCTTC.

The chain has TRBV12-3 or TRBV12-4 and TRBJ1-2; TRBD1 aligns across 8 bases. V gave up 6 bases and J gave up 5 bases; unmatched junction bases: 5. The CDR3 covers 13 residues. CDR3 sequence reads: CASSLQGGYGYTF. CDR3 bases: TGTGCCAGCAGCCTACAGGGGGGTTATGGCTACACCTTC.

The chain couples TRBV19 to TRBJ2-7; TRBD2 is a possible D gene (5 bases). CDR1 is LNHDA and CDR2 is SQIVND in the germline V gene (reference sequence). CDR3 length: 13 amino acids. V was trimmed by 4 bases and J by 4 bases, leaving 11 bases between them. CDR3 in amino acids: CASSNGGAYEQYF. The CDR3 nucleotides are TGTGCCAGTAGTAATGGAGGTGCTTACGAGCAGTACTTC. The full variable domain, with the rest looked up from reference TRBV19 and TRBJ2-7, is DGGITQSPKYLFRKEGQNVTLSCEQNLNHDAMYWYRQDPGQGLRLIYYSQIVNDFQKGDIAEGYSVSREKKESFPLTVTSAQKNPTAFYLCASSNGGAYEQYFGPGTRLTVT.

J is TRBJ1-5 and V is TRBV5-6; D might be TRBD1 (5 bases). The CDR3 loop spans 15 amino acids. Trimming removed 4 bases at V and 6 bases at J, with 17 bases between. Germline assignment: CDR1 SGHDT and CDR2 YYEEEE. The CDR3 spells CASSRVGGGSQPQHF. The CDR3 DNA follows: TGTGCCAGCAGCCGAGTAGGCGGGGGTAGTCAGCCCCAGCATTTT.

This sequence joins TRBV7-8 and TRBJ1-2; 7 bases are shared with TRBD1. Per the germline V gene, CDR1 is SGHVS and CDR2 is FQNEAQ. V dropped 5 bases and J dropped 4; count of bases not matched to a gene: 7. CDR3 length: 14 amino acids. CDR3: CASSGEGTAYGYTF. As DNA, the CDR3 is TGTGCCAGCAGCGGTGAGGGGACAGCCTATGGCTACACCTTC.

The rearrangement links TRBV7-2 to TRBJ1-3; D possibly corresponds to TRBD1 (6 bases). The V gene's germline CDR1 is SGHTA and CDR2 FQGNSA. V lost 1 base, J lost 4 bases, and 11 bases lay in between. The CDR3 loop spans 15 amino acids. CDR3 nucleotides: TGTGCCAGCAGCTTAGTAGCAGGGGTAGGAAACACCATATATTTT. Its protein is CASSLVAGVGNTIYF.

This clone appeared a single time. The chain employs TRBV28 and TRBJ1-5; D may be TRBD1 (5 bases). V lost 7 bases, J lost 2 bases, and 12 bases lay in between. This CDR3 region has 14 residues. Germline CDR1 is MDHEN and CDR2 is SYDVKM. Here the CDR3 reads CASTDGGGNQPQHF. In nucleotides, the CDR3 is TGTGCCAGCACCGACGGGGGTGGCAATCAGCCCCAGCATTTT.

The CDR3 loop reads CASSPLNSQAANSGANVLTF. In DNA, the CDR3 is TGTGCCAGCAGCCCCCTAAATAGTCAAGCTGCGAACTCTGGGGCCAACGTCCTGACTTTC. The V and J genes are TRBV6-6 and TRBJ2-6, with no clear D. CDR1 is MNHNY and CDR2 is SVGAGI in the germline V gene (reference sequence). V was pared by 6 bases and J by 0 bases, with 24 bases between. The CDR3 is made up of 20 amino acids.

This sequence joins TRBV3-1 (or the pseudogene TRBV3-2) and TRBJ2-1; 9 positions match TRBD2. Germline CDR1 is LGHDT and CDR2 is YNNKEL (reference sequence). Unmatched junction bases numbered 9, after V lost 3 bases and J lost 0 bases. This CDR3 has 18 residues. The CDR3 DNA sequence: TGTGCCAGCAGCCATGCCCGACTAGCGGTAAGCTCCTACAATGAGCAGTTCTTC. Amino acids: CASSHARLAVSSYNEQFF.